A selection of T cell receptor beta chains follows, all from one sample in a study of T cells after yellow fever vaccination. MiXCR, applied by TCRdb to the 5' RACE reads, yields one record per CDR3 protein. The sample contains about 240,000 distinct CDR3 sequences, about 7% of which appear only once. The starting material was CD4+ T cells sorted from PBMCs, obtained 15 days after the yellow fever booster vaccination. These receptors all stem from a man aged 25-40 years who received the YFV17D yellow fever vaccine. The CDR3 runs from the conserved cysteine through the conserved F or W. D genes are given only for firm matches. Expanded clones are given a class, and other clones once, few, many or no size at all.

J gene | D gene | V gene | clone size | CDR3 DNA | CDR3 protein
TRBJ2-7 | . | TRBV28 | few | TGTGCCAGCAGTACAGGGCCAGCCTACGAGCAGTACTTC | CASSTGPAYEQYF
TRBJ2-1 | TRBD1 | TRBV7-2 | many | TGTGCCAGCAGCCCGGACAGGGGGCTTTACAATGAGCAGTTCTTC | CASSPDRGLYNEQFF
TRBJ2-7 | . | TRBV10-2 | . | TGCTCCTCAGCAGAATGGCGCGAGCAGTACTTC | CSSAEWREQYF
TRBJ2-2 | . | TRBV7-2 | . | TGTGCCGGGGGATTTGATGCGAACACCGGGGAGCTGTTTTTT | CAGGFDANTGELFF
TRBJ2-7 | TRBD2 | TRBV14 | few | TGTGCCAGCAGCCACATCACTAGCGGGAGAGGTAAAGGTATCGAGCAGTACTTC | CASSHITSGRGKGIEQYF
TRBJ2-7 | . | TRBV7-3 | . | TGTGCCAGCAAGGCAACGGGCGGGTCCTACGAGCAGTACTTC | CASKATGGSYEQYF
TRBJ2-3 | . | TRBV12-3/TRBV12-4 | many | TGTGCCAGCACCCGCCCGGCAGATACGCAGTATTTT | CASTRPADTQYF
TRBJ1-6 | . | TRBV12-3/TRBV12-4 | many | TGTGCCAGCAGTTTTTCCGGGGTAGACTCGGCCCCCCACTTT | CASSFSGVDSAPHF
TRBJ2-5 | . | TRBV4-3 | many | TGCGCCAGCAGCCGGGGGTGGGGGGAGACCCAGTACTTC | CASSRGWGETQYF
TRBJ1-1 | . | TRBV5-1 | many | TGCGCCAGCAGCTCGGATGGGGTACGGACTGAAGCTTTCTTT | CASSSDGVRTEAFF
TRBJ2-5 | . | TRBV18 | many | TGTGCCAGCTCACACACGGACAGCCAAGAGACCCAGTACTTC | CASSHTDSQETQYF
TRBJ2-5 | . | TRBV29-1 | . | TGCAGCGTTTCTAGCACAAAAGAGACCCAGTACTTC | CSVSSTKETQYF
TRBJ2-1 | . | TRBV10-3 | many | TGTGCCATCAGCACGGACAGAACGTACACGGGAAATGAGCAGTTCTTC | CAISTDRTYTGNEQFF
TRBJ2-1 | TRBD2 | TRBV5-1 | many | TGCGCCAGCAGCTTGGTGGCTAGCGGGAAGGTTGAGCAGTTCTTC | CASSLVASGKVEQFF
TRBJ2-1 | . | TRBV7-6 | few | TGTGCCAGCAGCCGAGGGGTGGGTGAGCAGTTCTTC | CASSRGVGEQFF
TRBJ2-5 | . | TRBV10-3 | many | TGTGCCATCAGTGAGTCGAATGGGGGACAAGAGACCCAGTACTTC | CAISESNGGQETQYF
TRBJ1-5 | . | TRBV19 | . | TGTGCCAGTACAGGGGGCAATCAGCCCCAGCATTTT | CASTGGNQPQHF
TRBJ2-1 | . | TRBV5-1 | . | TGCGCCAGCAGAGCTCTGGGATACAATGAGCAGTTCTTC | CASRALGYNEQFF
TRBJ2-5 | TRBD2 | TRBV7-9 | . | TGTGCCAGCAGCTCGCGGACTAGCGGGAGGGGGAGAGAGACCCAGTACTTC | CASSSRTSGRGRETQYF
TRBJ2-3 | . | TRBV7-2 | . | TGTGCCAGCAGCCCACCCGACGCCTCTAGCACGCAGTATTTT | CASSPPDASSTQYF
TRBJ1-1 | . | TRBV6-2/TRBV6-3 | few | TGTGCCAGCAACCTCCGGAGGAACACTGAAGCTTTCTTT | CASNLRRNTEAFF
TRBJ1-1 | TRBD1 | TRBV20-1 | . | TGCAGTGCTAGATGGGACAGGATTCAAGCTTTCTTT | CSARWDRIQAFF
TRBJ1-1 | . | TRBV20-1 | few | TGCAGTGCCAGTAGGGGCCCGGGCACTGAAGCTTTCTTT | CSASRGPGTEAFF
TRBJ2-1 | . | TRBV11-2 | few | TGTGCCAGCAGCCCCCGCGGCCAGATGGTAAATAAGGGCAATGAGCAGTTCTTC | CASSPRGQMVNKGNEQFF
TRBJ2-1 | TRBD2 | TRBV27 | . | TGTGCCAGCAGTACCCCGAATAGCGGGGTATCCTACAATGAGCAGTTCTTC | CASSTPNSGVSYNEQFF
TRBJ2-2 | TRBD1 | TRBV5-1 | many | TGCGCCAGCCAAGCCGGGACAGCGAACACCGGGGAGCTGTTTTTT | CASQAGTANTGELFF
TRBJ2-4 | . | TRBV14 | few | TGTGCCAGCAGCCTGGGTACCGGGAGTGGACACAAAAACATTCAGTACTTC | CASSLGTGSGHKNIQYF
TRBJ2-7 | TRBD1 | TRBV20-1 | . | TGCAGTGCTAGCGAATCGGGACAGAACTACGATCAGTACTTC | CSASESGQNYDQYF
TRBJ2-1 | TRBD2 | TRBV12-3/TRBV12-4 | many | TGTGCCAGCAGGGGACTAGCGGGAGGGTACAATGAGCAGTTCTTC | CASRGLAGGYNEQFF
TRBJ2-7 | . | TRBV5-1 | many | TGCGCCAGCAGTTCCCTGGGGGCAGGGGAGAGGATAGGCGAGCAGTACTTC | CASSSLGAGERIGEQYF
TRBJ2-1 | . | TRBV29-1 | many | TGCAGCGTTGCATCGGCCAGCGTCAATGAGCAGTTCTTC | CSVASASVNEQFF
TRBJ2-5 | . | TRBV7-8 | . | TGTGCCAGCAGCTTAGAATCCGTGCCCCAGTACTTC | CASSLESVPQYF
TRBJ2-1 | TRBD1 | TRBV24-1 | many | TGTGCCACCCCCCAGGGGGCGTACAATGAGCAGTTCTTC | CATPQGAYNEQFF